The 4 T cell receptor beta chains presented below share a single source sample, sequenced in a study of T cells in Graves' hyperthyroidism and ophthalmopathy. Amplification yielded TCR beta CDR3 regions, with RNA transcripts as the source. HTBI primers were the set used in a first-round RT-PCR of the TCR CDR3. TCRdb itself ran the multiplex PCR reads through MiXCR, one entry per CDR3 protein. The table has more than 300,000 distinct CDR3 sequences, roughly 15% seen once. Material for sequencing was blood. The receptors come from a woman in her 30s with Graves' hyperthyroidism that later progressed to Graves' ophthalmopathy.

Ten or more counts support this clonotype. The V and J genes are TRBV4-1 and TRBJ2-7; D unresolved. Trimming stripped 1 base from V and 6 bases from J, with 7 bases between. Per germline, CDR1 MGHRA and CDR2 YSYEKL. The CDR3 spans 12 residues. CDR3 bases: TGCGCCAGCAGCCAAGTTTGGTCCGAGCAGTACTTC. Translating gives CASSQVWSEQYF.

This clonotype was counted at least ten times. The chain links TRBV2 to TRBJ2-6; D is undetermined. Germline assignment: CDR1 SNHLY and CDR2 FYNNEI. Trimming shortened V by 10 bases and J by 4 bases, and 26 bases separated the two germline ends. The CDR3 totals 18 residues. The CDR3, as DNA: TGTGCCACCCTACTCGCACCCTGGATGGGGTCCGGGGCCAACGTCCTGACTTTC. Residues: CATLLAPWMGSGANVLTF. The full variable domain, completed using reference TRBV2 and TRBJ2-6, is EPEVTQTPSHQVTQMGQEVILRCVPISNHLYFYWYRQILGQKVEFLVSFYNNEISEKSEIFDDQFSVERPDGSNFTLKIRSTKLEDSAMYFCATLLAPWMGSGANVLTFGAGSRLTVL.

This clonotype has a handful of counts. The V and J genes are TRBV6-1 and TRBJ2-1; D perhaps matches TRBD2 (6 bases). CDR1 and CDR2 (germline): MNHNS, SASEGT. Trimming removed 4 bases at V and 0 bases at J, with 22 bases between. This CDR3 is built from 19 residues. CDR3 in amino acids: CASSGGVASIDFSYNEQFF. The CDR3 DNA reads TGTGCCAGCAGTGGGGGGGTCGCTTCTATAGACTTCTCCTACAATGAGCAGTTCTTC.

The sample holds many counts of this clonotype. V gene TRBV6-1 combines with J gene TRBJ2-5; 12 bases fit TRBD2. The germline V gene has CDR1 MNHNS and CDR2 SASEGT. This CDR3 comprises 15 residues. V shed 2 bases, J shed 4 bases, and the junction held 2 bases outside the gene matches. The DNA for the CDR3 is TGTGCCAGCAGTGAACTAGCGGGGGGGCCAGAGACCCAGTACTTC. This translates into CASSELAGGPETQYF.